Listed below are T cell receptor beta chains from one sample, sequenced in a study of T cell responses to AZD1222 COVID-19 vaccine. Only in-frame clones appear in the TCRdb table, and some are missing; sequencing was by immunoSEQ multiplex PCR. Of about 200,000 clones in the sample, under 95% were seen once. Sequencing was performed on peripheral blood, taken 28 days after the second AZD1222 dose. The receptors stem from an adult who received the AZD1222 COVID-19 vaccine. Each CDR3 is given with its conserved first and last residue. Fields, in order: clone size, J gene, V gene, CDR3 length, D gene, CDR3 DNA, CDR3 protein. D genes are given only for firm matches. Only some rows state a clone size, as once, few, many or a class for expanded clones.

NA	TRBJ1-2	TRBV29-1	14	TRBD1	TGCAGCGTTTCACCGGGACAGGGTTCCTATGGCTACACCTTC	CSVSPGQGSYGYTF
NA	TRBJ2-3	TRBV29-1	14	TRBD2	TGCAGCGTTGATGGACTAGCGGGGACAGATACGCAGTATTTT	CSVDGLAGTDTQYF
NA	TRBJ1-1	TRBV2	11	NA	TGTGCCAGCGGATACATGTCTGAAGCTTTCTTT	CASGYMSEAFF
NA	TRBJ2-5	TRBV27	11	NA	TGTGCCAGCAGTTTAGGAGAGACCCAGTACTTC	CASSLGETQYF
NA	TRBJ1-1	TRBV5-6	14	NA	TGTGCCCGCAGCGGTGGGGGGGCTCGGACTGAAGCTTTCTTT	CARSGGGARTEAFF
few	TRBJ2-7	TRBV5-4	13	NA	TGTGCCAGCAGCTTTCGACAGGGAGGAGAGCAGTACTTC	CASSFRQGGEQYF
NA	TRBJ1-4	TRBV7-9	14	TRBD1	TGTGCCAGCAGCTTGGGACAGGGCGGTGAAAAACTGTTTTTT	CASSLGQGGEKLFF
NA	TRBJ2-3	TRBV27	21	TRBD2	TGTGCCAGCAGTTCACCCAACCTCGTTGGCGGGGGGCCCAGAGCCACAGATACGCAGTATTTT	CASSSPNLVGGGPRATDTQYF
NA	TRBJ1-2	TRBV9	14	TRBD1	TGTGCCAGCAGCGTAGAGGGGGCGGGTTATGGCTACACCTTC	CASSVEGAGYGYTF
NA	TRBJ1-1	TRBV29-1	14	TRBD1	TGCAGCGTCGGACAGGGGTTTGACGGCGGAGAGGCTTTCTTT	CSVGQGFDGGEAFF
few	TRBJ1-3	TRBV18	14	NA	TGTGCCAGCTCACCCAGAACCCCTGGAAACACCATATATTTT	CASSPRTPGNTIYF
NA	TRBJ1-2	TRBV5-8	14	NA	TGTGCCAGCAGCTCCTGGGCCGCGCTAGACGGCTACACCTTC	CASSSWAALDGYTF
NA	TRBJ2-3	TRBV5-1	18	TRBD2	TGCGCCAGCAGCTTGGCTCTAGCGGGGGGATTGGCCACAGATACGCAGTATTTT	CASSLALAGGLATDTQYF
NA	TRBJ2-7	TRBV7-3	13	NA	TGTGCCAGCAGCCTCGGGGTTTCCTACGAGCAGTACTTC	CASSLGVSYEQYF
NA	TRBJ1-3	TRBV28	15	NA	TGTGCCAGCAGTCCGCGCGCGCTCTCTGGAAACACCATATATTTT	CASSPRALSGNTIYF
NA	TRBJ2-2	TRBV15	14	NA	TGTGCCACCAAGCGGACAGAGAACACCGGGGAGCTGTTTTTT	CATKRTENTGELFF
once	TRBJ2-7	TRBV9	14	NA	TGTGCCAGCAGCGTAGCCGGGTGGGGGGACGAGCAGTACTTC	CASSVAGWGDEQYF
NA	TRBJ1-2	TRBV3-1/TRBV3-2	12	NA	TGTGCCAGCAGCCAAGGGGATTCTGGCTACACCTTC	CASSQGDSGYTF
NA	TRBJ1-5	TRBV6-5	14	TRBD1	TGTGCCAGCAGCCGGACAGGGCAAAATCAGCCCCAGCATTTT	CASSRTGQNQPQHF
NA	TRBJ2-7	TRBV5-4	14	NA	TGTGCCAGCAGCCGGATGGGAACCCCCTACGAGCAGTACTTC	CASSRMGTPYEQYF
once	TRBJ2-7	TRBV4-1	16	NA	TGCGCCAGCAGCCAAGAAACGATAGGACCTACCTACGAGCAGTACTTC	CASSQETIGPTYEQYF
NA	TRBJ2-2	TRBV5-1	14	NA	TGCGCCAGCAGCTTGGCCGAGAAGGCCGGGGAGCTGTTTTTT	CASSLAEKAGELFF
NA	TRBJ2-7	TRBV3-1/TRBV3-2	14	NA	TGTGCCAGCAGCCGCCGAGGGGGGACCTACGAGCAGTACTTC	CASSRRGGTYEQYF
NA	TRBJ2-3	TRBV7-6	15	NA	TGTGCCAGCAGCGGAAGGACCATGAGCACAGATACGCAGTATTTT	CASSGRTMSTDTQYF
NA	TRBJ1-5	TRBV2	14	NA	TGTGCCAGCAGTGACACCTCCAGCAATCAGCCCCAGCATTTT	CASSDTSSNQPQHF
NA	TRBJ2-7	TRBV9	16	TRBD2	TGTGCCAGCAGCGTAATGGGGCTAGCGGGGTCCTACGAGCAGTACTTC	CASSVMGLAGSYEQYF
NA	TRBJ2-1	TRBV3-1/TRBV3-2	15	NA	TGTGCCAGCAGCCAAGAGCTCAGGGGTTGGAGGGACCAGTTCTTC	CASSQELRGWRDQFF
NA	TRBJ2-1	TRBV4-3	17	TRBD1	TGCGCCAGCAGCCAAGGTGGCTGGCCGACAGGGCACAATGAGCAGTTCTTC	CASSQGGWPTGHNEQFF
NA	TRBJ2-1	TRBV4-3	17	TRBD1	TGCGCCAGCAGCCCCAGACGGGGCAGGGGGCCCTACAATGAGCAGTTCTTC	CASSPRRGRGPYNEQFF
NA	TRBJ2-5	TRBV6-5	16	TRBD1	TGTGCCAGCAGTTACTCGCGACAGGGCCTAATAGAGACCCAGTACTTC	CASSYSRQGLIETQYF
NA	TRBJ2-3	TRBV3-1/TRBV3-2	15	TRBD2	TGTGCCAGCAGCCCTAGCGGGGGGGCAAGGGATACGCAGTATTTT	CASSPSGGARDTQYF
few	TRBJ1-1	TRBV15	14	NA	TGTGCCACCAGCTCCAATAATCAGGGGTCTGAAGCTTTCTTT	CATSSNNQGSEAFF
NA	TRBJ2-7	TRBV6-5	13	NA	TGTGCCAGCAGTTCCAGGGACCGGGGGGAGCAGTACTTC	CASSSRDRGEQYF
NA	TRBJ1-1	TRBV28	14	TRBD1	TGTGCCAGCACCCTCCCCGGGACAGGGGGTGTCTCGACCTTT	CASTLPGTGGVSTF
NA	TRBJ1-2	TRBV7-9	13	TRBD1	TGTGCCAGCAACCCCCGGGACAGCTATGGCTACACCTTC	CASNPRDSYGYTF
NA	TRBJ2-2	TRBV5-1	17	TRBD1	TGCGCCAGCAGCTTGGCCGCGGGGACAGGAGGGCACGGGGAGCTGTTTTTT	CASSLAAGTGGHGELFF
NA	TRBJ1-1	TRBV6-5	13	NA	TGTGCCAGCATCTCAGGTCTGAACACTGAAGCTTTCTTT	CASISGLNTEAFF
few	TRBJ2-6	TRBV4-2	17	NA	TGTGCCAGCAGCCAAGGGACTGTTGTCTCTGGGGCCAACGTCCTGACTTTC	CASSQGTVVSGANVLTF
NA	TRBJ1-2	TRBV10-3	13	NA	TGTGCCACTCGACAGGCCGATAACTATGGCTACACCTTC	CATRQADNYGYTF
NA	TRBJ1-2	TRBV6-5	13	NA	TGTGCCAGCAGTTATAATACAGGGTCCGGCTACACCTTC	CASSYNTGSGYTF
NA	TRBJ2-5	TRBV5-4	15	NA	TGTGCCAGCAGCGGGGTACAGGGGGGGCAAGAGACCCAGTACTTC	CASSGVQGGQETQYF
few	TRBJ1-6	TRBV15	14	NA	TGTGCCACCAGCAGCCTGCAGGGAAGATCACCCCTCCACTTT	CATSSLQGRSPLHF
NA	TRBJ2-5	TRBV7-3	14	TRBD2	TGTGCCAGCAGCCGCGCGGGGGGTGGACAGACCCAGTACTTC	CASSRAGGGQTQYF
NA	TRBJ2-1	TRBV25-1	13	TRBD1	TGTGCCAGCAGTTTTGGTGACAGGGGATGGGAGTTCTTC	CASSFGDRGWEFF
NA	TRBJ2-1	TRBV19	16	TRBD1	TGTGCCAGTAGTACCGACAGGGGGCCTCATCGCAATGAGCAGTTCTTC	CASSTDRGPHRNEQFF
NA	TRBJ1-1	TRBV5-5	17	NA	TGTGCCAGCAGCTTGGCCCGGCCGGGAGGGGTTAACACTGAAGCTTTCTTT	CASSLARPGGVNTEAFF
NA	TRBJ1-1	TRBV7-2	14	NA	TGTGCCAGCAGCTTACAGACAGTGAACACTGAAGCTTTCTTT	CASSLQTVNTEAFF
NA	TRBJ2-5	TRBV18	14	NA	TGTGCCAGCTCACAGGGGTTTGAACAAGAGACCCAGTACTTC	CASSQGFEQETQYF
few	TRBJ1-1	TRBV10-1	13	NA	TGCGCCAGCAGCCCGGCCAGGGACACTGAAGCTTTCTTT	CASSPARDTEAFF
NA	TRBJ1-1	TRBV13	16	TRBD1	TGTGCCAGCAGCACGACCGGGACAGGGATGAACACTGAAGCTTTCTTT	CASSTTGTGMNTEAFF
NA	TRBJ1-2	TRBV7-9	13	NA	TGTGCCAGCAGCTTAGACACACTCTATGGCTACACCTTC	CASSLDTLYGYTF
once	TRBJ2-3	TRBV7-9	15	NA	TGTGCCAGCATCCCGAGGGGTGAGGTGGCAGATACGCAGTATTTT	CASIPRGEVADTQYF
NA	TRBJ1-6	TRBV4-1	15	NA	TGCGCCAGCAGCCAAGATCTATATAGGGGCTCACCCCTCCACTTT	CASSQDLYRGSPLHF
NA	TRBJ1-1	TRBV7-9	15	NA	TGTGCCAGCAGCTTTGTAGGGTGGGGGCATACTGAAGCTTTCTTT	CASSFVGWGHTEAFF
few	TRBJ2-1	TRBV5-1	15	TRBD2	TGCGCCAGCAGCACGCTAGCGGGGGGGCTCAATGAGCAGTTCTTC	CASSTLAGGLNEQFF
NA	TRBJ1-2	TRBV11-2	13	NA	TGTGCCAGCAGCACAGGGAACAGCTATGGCTACACCTTC	CASSTGNSYGYTF
NA	TRBJ1-1	TRBV6-1	14	NA	TGTGCCAGCAGTGAATTGGACCTTAACACTGAAGCTTTCTTT	CASSELDLNTEAFF
NA	TRBJ1-2	TRBV12-3/TRBV12-4	13	TRBD1	TGTGCCAGCAGTTCAACAGGGGGTAGTGGCTACACCTTC	CASSSTGGSGYTF